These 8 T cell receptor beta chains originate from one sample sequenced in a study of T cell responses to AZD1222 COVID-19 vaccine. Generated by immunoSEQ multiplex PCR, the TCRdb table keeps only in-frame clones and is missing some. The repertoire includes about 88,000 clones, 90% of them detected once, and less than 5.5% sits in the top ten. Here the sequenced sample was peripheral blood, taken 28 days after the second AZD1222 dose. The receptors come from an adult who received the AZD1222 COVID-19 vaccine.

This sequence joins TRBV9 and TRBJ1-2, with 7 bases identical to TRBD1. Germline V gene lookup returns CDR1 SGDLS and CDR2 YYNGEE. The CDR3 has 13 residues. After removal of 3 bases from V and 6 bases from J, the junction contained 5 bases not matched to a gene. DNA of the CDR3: TGTGCCAGCAGCGCCCTAGGGACAGATGGCTACACCTTC. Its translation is CASSALGTDGYTF.

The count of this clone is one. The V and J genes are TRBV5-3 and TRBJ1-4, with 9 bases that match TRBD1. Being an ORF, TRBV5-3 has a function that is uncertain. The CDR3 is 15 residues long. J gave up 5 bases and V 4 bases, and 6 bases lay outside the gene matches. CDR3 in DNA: TGTGCCAGAAGCACCCGGACAGGGGAGAATGAAAAACTGTTTTTT. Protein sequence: CARSTRTGENEKLFF.

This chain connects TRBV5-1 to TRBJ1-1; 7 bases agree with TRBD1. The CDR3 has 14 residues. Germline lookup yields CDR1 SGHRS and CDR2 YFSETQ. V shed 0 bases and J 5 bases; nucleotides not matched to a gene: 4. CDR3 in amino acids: CASSLEQGFTEAFF. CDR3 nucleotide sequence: TGCGCCAGCAGCTTGGAACAGGGGTTTACTGAAGCTTTCTTT.

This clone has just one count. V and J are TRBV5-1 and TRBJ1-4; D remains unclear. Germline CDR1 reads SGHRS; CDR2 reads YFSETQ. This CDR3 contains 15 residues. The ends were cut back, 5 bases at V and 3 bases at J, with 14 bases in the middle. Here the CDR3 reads CASRDGSSPNEKLFF. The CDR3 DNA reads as TGCGCCAGCAGGGACGGGTCGTCCCCTAATGAAAAACTGTTTTTT.

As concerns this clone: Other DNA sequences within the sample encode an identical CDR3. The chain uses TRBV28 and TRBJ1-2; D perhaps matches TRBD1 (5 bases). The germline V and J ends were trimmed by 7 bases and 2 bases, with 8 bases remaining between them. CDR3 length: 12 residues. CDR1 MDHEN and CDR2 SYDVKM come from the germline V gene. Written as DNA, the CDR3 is TGTGCCAGCACAGGGCGGAACTATGGCTACACCTTC. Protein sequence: CASTGRNYGYTF.

The CDR3 nucleotides read TGTGCCAGTACCCCCCCATTTGCCCAGGGATATCAGCCCCAGCATTTT. It yields the protein CASTPPFAQGYQPQHF. The chain is built from TRBV19 and TRBJ1-5, with D possibly TRBD1 on 5 matching bases. The CDR3 is 16 residues long. The V end lost 7 bases, the J end lost 5 bases, and 21 bases lay between the germline ends. The V gene's germline CDR1 is LNHDA and CDR2 SQIVND (reference sequence).

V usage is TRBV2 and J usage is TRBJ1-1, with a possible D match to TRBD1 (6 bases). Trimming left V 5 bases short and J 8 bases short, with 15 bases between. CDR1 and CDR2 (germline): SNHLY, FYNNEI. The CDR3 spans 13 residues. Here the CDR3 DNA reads TGTGCCAGCAGTATCTACGGTGGACAGGAAGCTTTCTTT. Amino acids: CASSIYGGQEAFF.

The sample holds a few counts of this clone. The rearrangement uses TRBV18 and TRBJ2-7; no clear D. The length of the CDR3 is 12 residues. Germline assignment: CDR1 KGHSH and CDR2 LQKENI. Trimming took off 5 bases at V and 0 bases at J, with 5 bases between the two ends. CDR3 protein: CASSYSSYEQYF. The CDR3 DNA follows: TGTGCCAGCTCATATAGCTCCTACGAGCAGTACTTC.